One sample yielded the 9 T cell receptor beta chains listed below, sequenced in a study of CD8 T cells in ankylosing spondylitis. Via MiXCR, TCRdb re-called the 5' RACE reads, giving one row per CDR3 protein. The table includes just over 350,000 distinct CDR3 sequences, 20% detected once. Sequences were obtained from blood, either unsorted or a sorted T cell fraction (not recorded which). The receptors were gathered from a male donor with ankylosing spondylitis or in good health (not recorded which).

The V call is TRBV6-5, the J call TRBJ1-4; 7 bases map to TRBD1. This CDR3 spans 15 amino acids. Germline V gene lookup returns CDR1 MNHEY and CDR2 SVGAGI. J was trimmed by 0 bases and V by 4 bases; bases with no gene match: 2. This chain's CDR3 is CASSSTGATNEKLFF. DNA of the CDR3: TGTGCCAGCAGTTCCACAGGGGCAACTAATGAAAAACTGTTTTTT.

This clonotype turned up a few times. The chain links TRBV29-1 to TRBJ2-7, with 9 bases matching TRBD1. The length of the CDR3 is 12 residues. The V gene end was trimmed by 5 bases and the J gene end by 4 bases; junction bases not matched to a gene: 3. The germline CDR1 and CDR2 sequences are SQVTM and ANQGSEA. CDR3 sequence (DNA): TGCAGCGTTCGGGGACAGGGTTACGAGCAGTACTTC. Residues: CSVRGQGYEQYF.

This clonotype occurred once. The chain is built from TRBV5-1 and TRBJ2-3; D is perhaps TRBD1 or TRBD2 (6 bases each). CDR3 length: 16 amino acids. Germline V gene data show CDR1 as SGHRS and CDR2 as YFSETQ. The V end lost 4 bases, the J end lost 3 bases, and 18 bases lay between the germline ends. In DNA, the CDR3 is TGCGCCAGCAGCCCGCTCTGGGGGGCCGGGACAGATACGCAGTATTTT. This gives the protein CASSPLWGAGTDTQYF.

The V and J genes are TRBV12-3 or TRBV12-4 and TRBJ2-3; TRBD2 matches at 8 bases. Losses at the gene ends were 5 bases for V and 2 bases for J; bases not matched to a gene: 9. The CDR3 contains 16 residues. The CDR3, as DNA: TGTGCCAGCAGTCCTTCGGGGGGGAGAAACACAGATACGCAGTATTTT. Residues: CASSPSGGRNTDTQYF.

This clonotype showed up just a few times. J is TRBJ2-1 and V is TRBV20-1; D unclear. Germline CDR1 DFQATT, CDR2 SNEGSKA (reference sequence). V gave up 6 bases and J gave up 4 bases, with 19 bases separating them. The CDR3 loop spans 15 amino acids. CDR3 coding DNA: TGCAGTGCCCCAACGGAGCTTTTTAGTTACAATGAGCAGTTCTTC. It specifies CSAPTELFSYNEQFF.

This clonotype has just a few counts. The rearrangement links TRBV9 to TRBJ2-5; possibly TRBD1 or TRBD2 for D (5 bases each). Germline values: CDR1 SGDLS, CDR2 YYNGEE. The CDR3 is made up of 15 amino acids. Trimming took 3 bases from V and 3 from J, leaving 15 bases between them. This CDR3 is CASSDPGSWEETQYF. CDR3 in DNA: TGTGCCAGCAGCGACCCAGGGAGTTGGGAAGAGACCCAGTACTTC.

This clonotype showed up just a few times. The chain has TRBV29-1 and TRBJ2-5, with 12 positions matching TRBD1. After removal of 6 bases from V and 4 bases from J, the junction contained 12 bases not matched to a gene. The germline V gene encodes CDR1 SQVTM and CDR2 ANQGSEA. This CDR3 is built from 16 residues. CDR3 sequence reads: CSVERRDRGLLETQYF. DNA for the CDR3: TGCAGCGTCGAACGACGGGACAGGGGGCTCTTAGAGACCCAGTACTTC.

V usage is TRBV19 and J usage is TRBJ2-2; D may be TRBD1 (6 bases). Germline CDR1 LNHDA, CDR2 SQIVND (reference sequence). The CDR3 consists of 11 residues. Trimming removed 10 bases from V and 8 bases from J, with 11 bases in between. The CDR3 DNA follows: TGTGCCACCACAGGGACGGGGGAGCTGTTTTTT. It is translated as CATTGTGELFF.

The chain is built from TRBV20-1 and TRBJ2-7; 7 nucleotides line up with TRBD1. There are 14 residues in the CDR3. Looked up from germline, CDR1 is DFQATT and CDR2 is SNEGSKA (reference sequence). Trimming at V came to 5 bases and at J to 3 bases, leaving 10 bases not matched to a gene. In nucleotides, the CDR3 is TGCAGTGCTCTGCCAACGACAGGGTACTACGAGCAGTACTTC. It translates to CSALPTTGYYEQYF.